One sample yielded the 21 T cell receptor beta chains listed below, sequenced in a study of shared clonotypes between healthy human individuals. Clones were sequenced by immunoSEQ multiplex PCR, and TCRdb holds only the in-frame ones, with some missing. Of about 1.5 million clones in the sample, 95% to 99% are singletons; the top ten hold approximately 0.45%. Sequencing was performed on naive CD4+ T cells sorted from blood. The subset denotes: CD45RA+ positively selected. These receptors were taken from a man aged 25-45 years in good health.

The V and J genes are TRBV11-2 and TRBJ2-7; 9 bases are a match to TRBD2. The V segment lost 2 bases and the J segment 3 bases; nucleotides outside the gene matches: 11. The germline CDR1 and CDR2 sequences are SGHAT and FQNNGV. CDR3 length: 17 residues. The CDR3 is CASSLHRISGSLYEQYF. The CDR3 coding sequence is TGTGCCAGCAGCTTACATCGCATTAGCGGGAGCCTCTACGAGCAGTACTTC.

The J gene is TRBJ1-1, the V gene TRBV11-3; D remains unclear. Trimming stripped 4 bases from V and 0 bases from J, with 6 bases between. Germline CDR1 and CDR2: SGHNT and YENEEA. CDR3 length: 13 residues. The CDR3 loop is CASSYSMNTEAFF. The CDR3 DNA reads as TGTGCCAGCAGCTACAGCATGAACACTGAAGCTTTCTTT.

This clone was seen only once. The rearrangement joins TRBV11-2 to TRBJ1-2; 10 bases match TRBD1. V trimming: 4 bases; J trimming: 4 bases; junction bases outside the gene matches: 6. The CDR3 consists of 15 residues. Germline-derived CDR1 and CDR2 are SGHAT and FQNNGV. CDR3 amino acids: CASSSSGQGRYGYTF. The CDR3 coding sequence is TGTGCCAGCAGCTCCTCGGGACAGGGGCGCTATGGCTACACCTTC. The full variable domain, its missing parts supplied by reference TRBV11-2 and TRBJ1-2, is EAGVAQSPRYKIIEKRQSVAFWCNPISGHATLYWYQQILGQGPKLLIQFQNNGVVDDSQLPKDRFSAERLKGVDSTLKIQPAKLEDSAVYLCASSSSGQGRYGYTFGSGTRLTVV.

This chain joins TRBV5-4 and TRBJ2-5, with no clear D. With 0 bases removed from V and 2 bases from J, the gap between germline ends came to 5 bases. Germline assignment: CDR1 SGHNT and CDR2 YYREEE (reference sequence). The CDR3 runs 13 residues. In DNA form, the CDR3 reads TGTGCCAGCAGCTTGGCACCACAAGAGACCCAGTACTTC. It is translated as CASSLAPQETQYF.

Here the CDR3 reads CASSEQQASDTQYF. The CDR3 region has the DNA TGTGCCAGCAGTGAACAACAGGCGTCAGATACGCAGTATTTT. The chain recombines TRBV25-1 with TRBJ2-3; maybe TRBD1 (5 bases). CDR1 and CDR2 from the germline V gene are MGHDK and SYGVNS. With 2 bases removed from V and 4 bases from J, the gap between germline ends came to 10 bases. CDR3 size: 14 residues. The variable domain in full, with the rest retrieved from reference TRBV25-1 and TRBJ2-3, is EADIYQTPRYLVIGTGKKITLECSQTMGHDKMYWYQQDPGMELHLIHYSYGVNSTEKGDLSSESTVSRIRTEHFPLTLESARPSHTSQYLCASSEQQASDTQYFGPGTRLTVL.

In nucleotides, the CDR3 is TGTGCCAGTAGTATCGTGGGTAAACGGCACGAGCAGTACTTC. Amino acid sequence: CASSIVGKRHEQYF. V usage is TRBV19 and J usage is TRBJ2-7, with no clear D. The V end lost 3 bases, the J end lost 5 bases, and 14 bases lay between the germline ends. CDR3 length: 14 residues. CDR1 is LNHDA and CDR2 is SQIVND in the germline V gene (reference sequence).

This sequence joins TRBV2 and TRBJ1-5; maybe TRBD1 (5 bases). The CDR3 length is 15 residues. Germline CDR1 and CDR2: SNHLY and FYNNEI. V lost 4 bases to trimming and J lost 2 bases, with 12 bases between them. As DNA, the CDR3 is TGTGCCAGCAGTGCGGGGCTCGGGGGCAATCAGCCCCAGCATTTT. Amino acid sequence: CASSAGLGGNQPQHF.

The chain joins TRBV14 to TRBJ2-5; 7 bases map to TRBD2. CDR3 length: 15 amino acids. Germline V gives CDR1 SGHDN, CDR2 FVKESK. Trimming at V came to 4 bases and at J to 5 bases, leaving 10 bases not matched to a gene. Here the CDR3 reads CASSPSGGSGETQYF. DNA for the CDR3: TGTGCCAGCAGCCCGTCTGGCGGGAGCGGGGAGACCCAGTACTTC. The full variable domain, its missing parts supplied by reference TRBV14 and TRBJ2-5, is EAGVTQFPSHSVIEKGQTVTLRCDPISGHDNLYWYRRVMGKEIKFLLHFVKESKQDESGMPNNRFLAERTGGTYSTLKVQPAELEDSGVYFCASSPSGGSGETQYFGPGTRLLVL.

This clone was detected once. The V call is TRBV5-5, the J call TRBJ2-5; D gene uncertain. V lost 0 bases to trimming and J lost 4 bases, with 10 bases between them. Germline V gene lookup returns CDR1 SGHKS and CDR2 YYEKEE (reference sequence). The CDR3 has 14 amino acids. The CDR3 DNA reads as TGTGCCAGCAGCTTGGCCATTGGGTTAGAGACCCAGTACTTC. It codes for CASSLAIGLETQYF.

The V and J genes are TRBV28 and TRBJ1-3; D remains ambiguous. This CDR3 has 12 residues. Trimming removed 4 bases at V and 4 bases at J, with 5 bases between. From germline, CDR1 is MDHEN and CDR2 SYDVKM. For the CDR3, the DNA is TGTGCCAGCAGTTCCCAGGGAAACACCATATATTTT. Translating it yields CASSSQGNTIYF.

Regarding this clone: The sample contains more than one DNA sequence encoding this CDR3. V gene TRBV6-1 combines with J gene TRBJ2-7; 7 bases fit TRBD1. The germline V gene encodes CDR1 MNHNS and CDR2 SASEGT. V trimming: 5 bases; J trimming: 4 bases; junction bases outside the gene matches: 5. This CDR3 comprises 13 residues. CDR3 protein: CASSRDSRYEQYF. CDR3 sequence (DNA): TGTGCCAGCAGTAGGGACAGTCGGTACGAGCAGTACTTC.

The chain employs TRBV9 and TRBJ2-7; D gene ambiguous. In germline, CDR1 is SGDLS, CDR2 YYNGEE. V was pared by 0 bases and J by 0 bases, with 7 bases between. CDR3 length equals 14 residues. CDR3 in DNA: TGTGCCAGCAGCGTAGAGAGTTACTCCTACGAGCAGTACTTC. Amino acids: CASSVESYSYEQYF.

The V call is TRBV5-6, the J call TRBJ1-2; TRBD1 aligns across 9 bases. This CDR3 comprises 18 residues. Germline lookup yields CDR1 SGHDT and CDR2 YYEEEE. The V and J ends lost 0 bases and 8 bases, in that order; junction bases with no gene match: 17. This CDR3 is CASSLVILRDREVEGYTF. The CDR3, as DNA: TGTGCCAGCAGCTTGGTTATCCTCCGGGACAGGGAAGTAGAAGGCTACACCTTC.

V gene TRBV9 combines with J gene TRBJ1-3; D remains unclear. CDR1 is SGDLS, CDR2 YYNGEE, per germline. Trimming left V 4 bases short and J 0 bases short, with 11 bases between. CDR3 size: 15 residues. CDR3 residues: CASSPGPASGNTIYF. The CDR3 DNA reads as TGTGCCAGCAGCCCTGGACCAGCCTCTGGAAACACCATATATTTT.

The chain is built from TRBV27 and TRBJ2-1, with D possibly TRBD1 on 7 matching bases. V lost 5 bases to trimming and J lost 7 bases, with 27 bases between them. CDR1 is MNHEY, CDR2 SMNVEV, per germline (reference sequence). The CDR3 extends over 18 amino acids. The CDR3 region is CASSQRILDRFGGNEQFF. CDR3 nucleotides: TGTGCCAGCAGTCAACGAATCCTGGACAGGTTTGGGGGGAATGAGCAGTTCTTC.

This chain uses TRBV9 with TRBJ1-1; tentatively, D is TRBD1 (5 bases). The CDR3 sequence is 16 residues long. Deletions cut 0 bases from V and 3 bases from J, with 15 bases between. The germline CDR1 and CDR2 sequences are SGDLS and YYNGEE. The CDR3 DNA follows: TGTGCCAGCAGCGTAGCCCCATTGTTGGGGGACACTGAAGCTTTCTTT. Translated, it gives CASSVAPLLGDTEAFF.

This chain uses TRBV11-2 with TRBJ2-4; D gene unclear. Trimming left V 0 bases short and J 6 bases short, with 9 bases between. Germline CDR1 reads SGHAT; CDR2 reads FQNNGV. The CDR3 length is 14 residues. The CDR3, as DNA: TGTGCCAGCAGCTTAGATCTTAAAGGAAACATTCAGTACTTC. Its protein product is CASSLDLKGNIQYF.

The CDR3 DNA is TGTGCCAGCAGCGTAGGTATTAGCCTGCCCTACGAGCAGTACTTC. As protein: CASSVGISLPYEQYF. This rearrangement joins TRBV9 to TRBJ2-7; D is unclear. Per germline, CDR1 SGDLS and CDR2 YYNGEE. V was shortened by 0 bases and J by 2 bases, with 12 bases between the two germline ends. CDR3 length equals 15 residues.

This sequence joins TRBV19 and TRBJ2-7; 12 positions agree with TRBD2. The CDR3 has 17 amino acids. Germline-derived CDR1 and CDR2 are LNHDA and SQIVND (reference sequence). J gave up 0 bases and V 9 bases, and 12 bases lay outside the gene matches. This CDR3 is CASSPQRLAGDSYEQYF. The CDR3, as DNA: TGTGCCAGCAGCCCCCAAAGACTAGCGGGAGACTCCTACGAGCAGTACTTC.

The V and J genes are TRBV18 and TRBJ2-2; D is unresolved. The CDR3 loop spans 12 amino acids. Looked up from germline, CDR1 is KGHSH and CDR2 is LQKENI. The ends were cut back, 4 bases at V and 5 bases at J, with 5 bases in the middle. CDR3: CASSQWTGELFF. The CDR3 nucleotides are TGTGCCAGCTCACAGTGGACCGGGGAGCTGTTTTTT.

CDR3 in amino acids: CASRFGPSYNEQFF. The CDR3 bases are TGTGCCAGTAGATTCGGACCCTCCTACAATGAGCAGTTCTTC. The gene calls are TRBV19 and TRBJ2-1; D remains unclear. Germline V gene lookup returns CDR1 LNHDA and CDR2 SQIVND (reference sequence). V gave up 6 bases and J gave up 0 bases, with 9 bases separating them. There are 14 residues in the CDR3.